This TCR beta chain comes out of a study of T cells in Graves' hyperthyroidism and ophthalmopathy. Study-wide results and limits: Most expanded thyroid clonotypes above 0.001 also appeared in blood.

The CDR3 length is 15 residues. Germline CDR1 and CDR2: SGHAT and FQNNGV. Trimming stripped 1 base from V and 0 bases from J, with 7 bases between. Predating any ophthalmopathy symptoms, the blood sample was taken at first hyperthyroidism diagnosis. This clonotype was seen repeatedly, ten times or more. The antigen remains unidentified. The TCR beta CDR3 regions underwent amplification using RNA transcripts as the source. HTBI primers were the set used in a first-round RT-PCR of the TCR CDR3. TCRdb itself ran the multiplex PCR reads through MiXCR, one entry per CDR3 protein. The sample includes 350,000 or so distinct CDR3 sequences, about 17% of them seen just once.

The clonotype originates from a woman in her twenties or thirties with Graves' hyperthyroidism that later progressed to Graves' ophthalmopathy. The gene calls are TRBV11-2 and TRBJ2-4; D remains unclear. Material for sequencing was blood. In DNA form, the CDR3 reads TGTGCCAGCAGCTTAGGAGGTACAGCCAAAAACATTCAGTACTTC. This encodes CASSLGGTAKNIQYF.